The 17 T cell receptor beta chains given below trace back to one sample, sequenced in a study of CD8+ T cells in alopecia areata listed by TCRdb under 2018. The time point label, read with the paper, signifies: less than five weeks on oral tofacitinib. The sample's treatment or condition, from its label and the paper: oral pan-JAK inhibitor, 5-10 mg twice daily. Preparation of the library involved the immunoSEQ multiplex PCR assay. To provide template for TCR sequencing, every sample had RNA extracted and reverse transcribed into cDNA. This is the immuneACCESS table as TCRdb keeps it, with only in-frame sequences that have V and J called. A part of the clones is gone; compared with another copy, unresolved V genes explain less than half, and the rest is unexplained. The sample table contains about 200,000 clones; only one count was recorded for approximately 56% of them. The top ten hold less than 4% of the sample.

Here the sequenced sample was CD4+ T cells sorted from blood, taken at week 4, from a patient treated with tofacitinib. The receptors were sampled from a human donor with alopecia areata.

This sequence joins TRBV28 and TRBJ2-6; 8 bases match TRBD1. This CDR3 region has 18 residues. CDR1 is MDHEN, CDR2 SYDVKM, per germline. With 2 bases clipped from V and 0 bases from J, the junction kept 6 bases outside the gene matches. CDR3 bases: TGTGCCAGCAGTTTAGCGACAGGGGCCGGCTCTGGGGCCAACGTCCTGACTTTC. Translated: CASSLATGAGSGANVLTF.

The chain uses TRBV29-1 and TRBJ1-2; D perhaps matches TRBD1 (5 bases). From germline, CDR1 is SQVTM and CDR2 ANQGSEA. The CDR3 sequence is 11 residues long. V lost 3 bases to trimming and J lost 8 bases, with 10 bases between them. This CDR3 is CSVDRVHGYTF. For the CDR3, the DNA is TGCAGCGTTGACAGGGTTCACGGCTACACCTTC.

This clone has just one count. V gene TRBV7-9 combines with J gene TRBJ2-3, with D possibly called TRBD1 or TRBD2 (5 bases each). There are 14 residues in the CDR3. Germline V gives CDR1 SEHNR, CDR2 FQNEAQ (reference sequence). The V end was cut by 3 bases, the J end by 4 bases, with 11 bases between. The DNA of the CDR3 is TGTGCCAGCAGCTTGGGGACCTCGCCAGATACGCAGTATTTT. Its protein product is CASSLGTSPDTQYF.

This clone was counted a single time. The chain is built from TRBV29-1 and TRBJ2-3; the D is unclear. This CDR3 contains 12 residues. Germline CDR1 and CDR2: SQVTM and ANQGSEA. Between the trimmed V and J ends, which lost 0 bases and 3 bases, there was a span of 4 bases. The CDR3 region has the DNA TGCAGCGTTGAAGACCTTACAGATACGCAGTATTTT. Translated, it gives CSVEDLTDTQYF.

This clone has only a few counts. The J gene is TRBJ1-1, the V gene TRBV5-1, with a weak D call TRBD1 (6 bases). Germline CDR1 and CDR2: SGHRS and YFSETQ. This CDR3 is built from 15 residues. The V gene lost 0 bases and the J gene lost 4 bases, with 13 bases spanning the gap. DNA of the CDR3: TGCGCCAGCAGCTTGGCCCCGGAGGGGGGCACTGAAGCTTTCTTT. It specifies CASSLAPEGGTEAFF.

J is TRBJ2-2 and V is TRBV10-3; no clear D. From germline, CDR1 is ENHRY and CDR2 SYGVKD. CDR3 size: 15 residues. The V end lost 3 bases, the J end lost 1 base, and 9 bases lay between the germline ends. The CDR3 reads CAISDRQRNTGELFF. CDR3 sequence (DNA): TGTGCCATCAGTGATAGGCAGAGGAACACCGGGGAGCTGTTTTTT.

V and J are TRBV5-1 and TRBJ2-3; perhaps TRBD1 as D (6 bases). CDR1 and CDR2 (germline): SGHRS, YFSETQ. The V gene lost 0 bases and the J gene lost 4 bases, with 15 bases spanning the gap. This CDR3 has 16 residues. The CDR3 DNA follows: TGCGCCAGCAGCTTGGATGGGAGCCCAGGGGCAGATACGCAGTATTTT. It yields the protein CASSLDGSPGADTQYF. Full variable domain (remainder filled in from reference TRBV5-1 and TRBJ2-3): KAGVTQTPRYLIKTRGQQVTLSCSPISGHRSVSWYQQTPGQGLQFLFEYFSETQRNKGNFPGRFSGRQFSNSRSEMNVSTLELGDSALYLCASSLDGSPGADTQYFGPGTRLTVL.

This chain joins TRBV2 and TRBJ2-7; D ambiguous. The CDR3 is 11 residues long. The V and J ends lost 4 bases and 3 bases respectively, with 4 bases between them. The V gene's germline CDR1 is SNHLY and CDR2 FYNNEI. CDR3 loop: CASSVNYEQYF. The DNA of the CDR3 is TGTGCCAGCAGTGTCAACTACGAGCAGTACTTC.

The V and J genes are TRBV30 and TRBJ1-2, with no clear D. There are 12 residues in the CDR3. The V and J ends lost 4 bases and 3 bases respectively, with 9 bases between them. From germline, CDR1 is GTSNPN and CDR2 SVGIG (reference sequence). The CDR3: CAWKGSHYGYTF. In nucleotides, the CDR3 is TGTGCCTGGAAAGGCAGCCACTATGGCTACACCTTC.

Sample share makes this clone medium-sized. For the CDR3, the DNA is TGTGCCAGCAGCCCATCGGGACTAGACGACGATGAGCAGTTCTTC. Protein: CASSPSGLDDDEQFF. The chain has TRBV7-3 and TRBJ2-1; 8 bases are shared with TRBD2. With 5 bases clipped from V and 8 bases from J, the junction kept 11 bases outside the gene matches. The CDR3 extends over 15 amino acids. Germline CDR1 SGHTA, CDR2 FQGTGA.

This rearrangement joins TRBV30 to TRBJ1-1; perhaps TRBD1 as D (6 bases). CDR3 length: 14 residues. Trimming shortened V by 1 base and J by 0 bases, and 9 bases separated the two germline ends. Germline V gene lookup returns CDR1 GTSNPN and CDR2 SVGIG (reference sequence). The DNA of the CDR3 is TGTGCCTGGAGTGCCGACAGGCTGAACACTGAAGCTTTCTTT. Translated: CAWSADRLNTEAFF.

The rearrangement joins TRBV29-1 to TRBJ2-5, with D hard to call. V lost 4 bases to trimming and J lost 1 base, with 7 bases between them. The CDR3 has 12 amino acids. Looked up from germline, CDR1 is SQVTM and CDR2 is ANQGSEA. The CDR3 here is CSVGGTQETQYF. The CDR3 DNA reads as TGCAGCGTTGGCGGCACCCAAGAGACCCAGTACTTC.

The V and J genes are TRBV29-1 and TRBJ2-7, with D uncertain. V lost 4 bases and J 0 bases, leaving 7 bases between the germline ends. Germline assignment: CDR1 SQVTM and CDR2 ANQGSEA. The CDR3 runs 12 residues. CDR3 DNA: TGCAGCGTTGGATTTGGCTCCTACGAGCAGTACTTC. Amino acids: CSVGFGSYEQYF.

The rearrangement joins TRBV27 to TRBJ2-4, with a weak D call TRBD1 (6 bases). The CDR3 extends over 13 amino acids. V lost 6 bases to trimming and J lost 3 bases, with 9 bases between them. The germline V gene encodes CDR1 MNHEY and CDR2 SMNVEV (reference sequence). The CDR3 sequence is CASRTGDKNIQYF. The CDR3 DNA follows: TGTGCCAGCAGGACAGGAGACAAAAACATTCAGTACTTC.

The chain carries TRBV28 and TRBJ2-4; 9 bases align to TRBD1. This CDR3 region has 16 residues. CDR1 MDHEN and CDR2 SYDVKM come from the germline V gene. V was clipped by 6 bases and J by 2 bases; unmatched bases: 8. CDR3 nucleotides: TGTGCCAGCAGCCGGACAGGGGAGGGGACCAAAAACATTCAGTACTTC. As protein: CASSRTGEGTKNIQYF. Supplemented by reference TRBV28 and TRBJ2-4, the full variable domain reads DVKVTQSSRYLVKRTGEKVFLECVQDMDHENMFWYRQDPGLGLRLIYFSYDVKMKEKGDIPEGYSVSREKKERFSLILESASTNQTSMYLCASSRTGEGTKNIQYFGAGTRLSVL.

The sample holds many counts of this clone. This chain connects TRBV5-6 to TRBJ2-2; tentative D call: TRBD1 (5 bases). The CDR3 sequence is 13 residues long. Germline CDR1 reads SGHDT; CDR2 reads YYEEEE. V lost 3 bases to trimming and J lost 5 bases, with 8 bases between them. The CDR3 bases are TGTGCCAGCAGCTCCAGGGTTACCGGGGAGCTGTTTTTT. Translating it yields CASSSRVTGELFF.

The gene calls are TRBV29-1 and TRBJ2-5, with 11 bases fitting TRBD2. Germline loops: CDR1 SQVTM, CDR2 ANQGSEA. Trimming at V came to 5 bases and at J to 5 bases, leaving 7 bases not matched to a gene. The CDR3 sequence is 14 residues long. As DNA, the CDR3 is TGCAGCGTTCGTTCTAGCGGGGGGATGGAGACCCAGTACTTC. This sequence encodes CSVRSSGGMETQYF.